A single sample is the source of the 23 T cell receptor beta chains below, sequenced in a study of shared T cell receptors in the human thymus. Sequenced by immunoSEQ multiplex PCR; TCRdb stores in-frame clones only, minus some. The sample has hundreds of thousands of clones, more than 75% seen once. This sample was also put to use in a study of human thymus T cells.

The source material was thymocytes. These receptors all come from a boy under three years old with a congenital heart defect.

V gene TRBV29-1 combines with J gene TRBJ2-1; D is perhaps TRBD2 (6 bases). The V and J ends lost 2 bases and 0 bases respectively, with 11 bases between them. Germline V lookup: CDR1 SQVTM, CDR2 ANQGSEA. The CDR3 loop spans 15 amino acids. The CDR3 DNA reads TGCAGCGTTGAACGCGGGACCAACTCCTACAATGAGCAGTTCTTC. Translation: CSVERGTNSYNEQFF.

V and J are TRBV7-8 and TRBJ2-2; D is unresolved. V dropped 4 bases and J dropped 4 bases, with 13 bases sitting between them. CDR3 length equals 15 residues. CDR1 SGHVS and CDR2 FQNEAQ come from the germline V gene. CDR3: CASSSCENGTGELFF. The DNA of the CDR3 is TGTGCCAGCAGCTCCTGCGAGAATGGCACCGGGGAGCTGTTTTTT.

V usage is TRBV30 and J usage is TRBJ2-7, with 7 bases aligning to TRBD1. The CDR3 loop spans 15 amino acids. Germline V gene sequence: CDR1 GTSNPN, CDR2 SVGIG (reference sequence). V gave up 1 base and J gave up 4 bases; unmatched junction bases: 10. The CDR3 sequence is CAWSEGGERDYEQYF. The CDR3 DNA is TGTGCCTGGAGTGAAGGGGGCGAAAGGGATTACGAGCAGTACTTC. The full variable domain, rest sourced from reference TRBV30 and TRBJ2-7, is SQTIHQWPATLVQPVGSPLSLECTVEGTSNPNLYWYRQAAGRGLQLLFYSVGIGQISSEVPQNLSASRPQDRQFILSSKKLLLSDSGFYLCAWSEGGERDYEQYFGPGTRLTVT.

J is TRBJ2-7 and V is TRBV5-4; no clear D gene. Trimming removed 4 bases from V and 2 bases from J, with 7 bases in between. The CDR3 covers 12 residues. Germline V CDR1 and CDR2: SGHNT, YYREEE (reference sequence). The CDR3 sequence: CASSLGAYEQYF. For the CDR3, the DNA is TGTGCCAGCAGCCTCGGAGCCTACGAGCAGTACTTC. The whole variable domain, remainder taken from reference TRBV5-4 and TRBJ2-7, is ETGVTQSPTHLIKTRGQQVTLRCSSQSGHNTVSWYQQALGQGPQFIFQYYREEENGRGNFPPRFSGLQFPNYSSELNVNALELDDSALYLCASSLGAYEQYFGPGTRLTVT.

V usage is TRBV5-8 and J usage is TRBJ2-7; the match to TRBD1 covers 7 bases. CDR3 length: 17 residues. Germline CDR1 is SGHTS and CDR2 is YDEGEE. Trimming took 0 bases from V and 0 from J; bases not matched to a gene: 9. CDR3 sequence: CASSLGAGDRSSYEQYF. In nucleotides, the CDR3 is TGTGCCAGCAGCTTGGGGGCAGGGGACAGAAGCTCCTACGAGCAGTACTTC.

The count of this clone is one. V usage is TRBV28 and J usage is TRBJ2-7, with D possibly being TRBD2 (6 bases). This CDR3 has 13 amino acids. Trimming removed 3 bases from V and 7 bases from J, with 13 bases in between. Germline V gives CDR1 MDHEN, CDR2 SYDVKM. This CDR3 is CASSLRPSGEQYF. CDR3 DNA: TGTGCCAGCAGTTTGCGGCCAAGCGGGGAGCAGTACTTC. Full variable domain (remainder filled in from reference TRBV28 and TRBJ2-7): DVKVTQSSRYLVKRTGEKVFLECVQDMDHENMFWYRQDPGLGLRLIYFSYDVKMKEKGDIPEGYSVSREKKERFSLILESASTNQTSMYLCASSLRPSGEQYFGPGTRLTVT.

Comments on this clone: One end of the junction is discordant with germline, which a read error may explain. For the CDR3, the DNA is TGCGAATTAGGCGGTCTTGGGACTGAAGCTTTCTTT. Its protein is CELGGLGTEAFF. This chain joins TRBV30 and TRBJ1-1; D remains unclear. Germline CDR1 is GTSNPN and CDR2 is SVGIG (reference sequence). CDR3 length equals 12 residues.

V and J are TRBV28 and TRBJ2-2; possible D gene TRBD1, 5 bases. From germline, CDR1 is MDHEN and CDR2 SYDVKM. Deletions cut 8 bases from V and 0 bases from J, with 13 bases between. This CDR3 region has 15 residues. The CDR3 protein is CASSPGIPNTGELFF. The DNA of the CDR3 is TGTGCCAGCTCCCCAGGGATACCGAACACCGGGGAGCTGTTTTTT.

This chain links TRBV19 with TRBJ1-4, with D unresolved. The CDR3 is 15 residues long. CDR1 LNHDA and CDR2 SQIVND come from the germline V gene (reference sequence). V lost 3 bases, J lost 0 bases, and 8 bases lay in between. The CDR3 loop reads CASSIYSATNEKLFF. The CDR3 nucleotides are TGTGCCAGTAGTATTTATTCCGCAACTAATGAAAAACTGTTTTTT.

The chain has TRBV12-2 and TRBJ2-6; the table's TRBD2 call for D was not verified on the DNA. TRBV12-2 is a listed pseudogene. The CDR3 has 20 residues. CDR3 region: CASRLSPRTSGKRGANVLTF. The CDR3 DNA reads as TGTGCAAGTCGCTTATCCCCCCGGACTAGCGGGAAGCGAGGGGCCAACGTCCTGACTTTC.

The CDR3 nucleotides read TGTGCCAGCAGCCCCCGGGGAAGCAATGAGCAGTTCTTC. Its protein product is CASSPRGSNEQFF. The chain links TRBV9 to TRBJ2-1, with a weak D call TRBD2 (5 bases). The V gene's germline CDR1 is SGDLS and CDR2 YYNGEE. This CDR3 has 13 amino acids. The V and J ends lost 4 bases and 6 bases respectively, with 11 bases between them.

This clone was observed a few times. The V gene is TRBV27, the J gene TRBJ2-2, with 12 bases aligning to TRBD1. The CDR3 loop spans 18 amino acids. Unmatched junction bases numbered 11, after V lost 5 bases and J lost 4 bases. Germline loops: CDR1 MNHEY, CDR2 SMNVEV (reference sequence). In DNA form, the CDR3 reads TGTGCCAGCAGTCCAAAGCCGGGACAGGGGGCGGGCACCGGGGAGCTGTTTTTT. This sequence encodes CASSPKPGQGAGTGELFF.

The chain links TRBV9 to TRBJ2-3; 7 nucleotides align to TRBD2. The CDR3 loop spans 16 amino acids. Trimming took 3 bases from V and 4 from J; bases not matched to a gene: 11. Germline V CDR1 and CDR2: SGDLS, YYNGEE. The CDR3 bases are TGTGCCAGCAGCGACCGGACTAGTTGGAAAGCAGATACGCAGTATTTT. Encoded protein: CASSDRTSWKADTQYF.

The chain carries TRBV7-2 and TRBJ2-1, with D tentatively TRBD2 (7 bases). The CDR3 spans 17 residues. Per germline, CDR1 SGHTA and CDR2 FQGNSA. The ends were cut back, 4 bases at V and 1 base at J, with 17 bases in the middle. The DNA for the CDR3 is TGTGCCAGCAGCTCCCCGGGGGGCGGGCTATCCTACAATGAGCAGTTCTTC. It specifies CASSSPGGGLSYNEQFF.

The rearrangement uses TRBV4-2 and TRBJ2-3; D ambiguous. V was cut by 4 bases and J by 4 bases, with 18 bases left in between. The CDR3 has 16 residues. Germline V CDR1 and CDR2: LGHNA, YNFKEQ. The CDR3 loop is CASSRIRVFSADTQYF. CDR3 sequence (DNA): TGTGCCAGCAGCCGGATCCGGGTCTTTAGTGCAGATACGCAGTATTTT.

This sequence joins TRBV4-1 and TRBJ2-1, with no clear D. The CDR3 spans 19 residues. Germline loops: CDR1 MGHRA, CDR2 YSYEKL. V lost 1 base and J lost 4, with 23 bases in between. CDR3 in DNA: TGCGCCAGCAGCCAAGTTTTATTGAGGCAGAACATTAGTTACAATGAGCAGTTCTTC. It encodes CASSQVLLRQNISYNEQFF.

The V call is TRBV28, the J call TRBJ2-7, with TRBD1 identical over 9 bases. Trimming at V came to 6 bases and at J to 2 bases, leaving 8 bases not matched to a gene. Germline V lookup: CDR1 MDHEN, CDR2 SYDVKM. The CDR3 is 15 amino acids. CDR3 residues: CASSPSGQGPYEQYF. CDR3 coding DNA: TGTGCCAGCAGCCCCTCGGGACAGGGACCCTACGAGCAGTACTTC.

CDR3 nucleotide sequence: TGTGCCAGCAGCTTGAGGACTAGCGCGAATCGCAATGAGCAGTTCTTC. It yields the protein CASSLRTSANRNEQFF. The chain has TRBV5-4 and TRBJ2-1; 9 nucleotides agree with TRBD2. V lost 1 base to trimming and J lost 6 bases; unmatched junction nucleotides: 8. CDR1 is SGHNT, CDR2 YYREEE, per germline (reference sequence). The CDR3 spans 16 residues.

The chain recombines TRBV11-2 with TRBJ2-1, with 7 positions matching TRBD2. The J segment lost 4 bases and the V segment lost 2 bases, leaving 2 bases of the junction unmatched. Germline V gives CDR1 SGHAT, CDR2 FQNNGV. The CDR3 length is 14 residues. CDR3 in DNA: TGTGCCAGCAGCTTACCAGCGGGGTACAATGAGCAGTTCTTC. Amino acid sequence: CASSLPAGYNEQFF.

This clone came up a few times. This sequence joins TRBV7-8 and TRBJ2-7; weak D call: TRBD1 (7 bases). The V end was cut by 0 bases, the J end by 5 bases, with 17 bases between. Looked up from germline, CDR1 is SGHVS and CDR2 is FQNEAQ. This CDR3 is built from 16 residues. DNA for the CDR3: TGTGCCAGCAGCTTAGCGACAGGGAGGAGGACCCACGAGCAGTACTTC. Its translation is CASSLATGRRTHEQYF.

This sequence joins TRBV9 and TRBJ2-5; TRBD2 matches 11 bases. The tail of the sequence fits TRBJ2-7 better, so the J call may be wrong. Germline V lookup: CDR1 SGDLS, CDR2 YYNGEE. The CDR3 is 16 amino acids. In nucleotides, the CDR3 is TGTGCCAGCAGCCCCCGACTAGCGGGGCCATCGTACGAGCAGTACTTC. Its translation: CASSPRLAGPSYEQYF.

V is TRBV27 and J is TRBJ2-3; maybe TRBD2 (6 bases). The CDR3 length is 19 residues. CDR1 and CDR2 (germline): MNHEY, SMNVEV (reference sequence). Trimming shortened V by 2 bases and J by 1 base, and 22 bases separated the two germline ends. The CDR3 bases are TGTGCCAGCAGTTTAATCGGGGACTCACGAAGCGCGCGCACAGATACGCAGTATTTT. Encoded protein: CASSLIGDSRSARTDTQYF.

This chain uses TRBV5-6 with TRBJ2-7; D is uncertain. Deletions cut 3 bases from V and 3 bases from J, with 16 bases between. Germline CDR1 is SGHDT and CDR2 is YYEEEE. CDR3 length equals 15 residues. CDR3 sequence: CASSSQASPHYEQYF. The CDR3, as DNA: TGTGCCAGCAGCTCCCAAGCGTCTCCCCACTACGAGCAGTACTTC.